Listed below are T cell receptor beta chains from one sample, sequenced in a study of post-analysis software for immune sequencing data. TCRdb independently ran MiXCR on the PCR reads; one entry per CDR3 protein. Here the sample spans about 430,000 distinct CDR3 sequences, about 39% being singletons. Material for sequencing was blood. Source of these receptors: a girl aged 2-9 years with multiple sclerosis. The CDR3 runs from the conserved cysteine through the conserved F or W. A D gene is named only where the DNA matches it firmly. Clone size is shown for a subset of rows, as once, few, many or a class of expanded clone.

size,V,D,J,CDR3,DNA
NA,TRBV5-1,TRBD1,TRBJ2-7,CASSTVLRTGGTRVGNEQYF,TGCGCCAGCAGCACCGTTCTGCGGACAGGGGGCACCCGGGTTGGGAACGAGCAGTACTTC
few,TRBV20-1,TRBD2,TRBJ2-7,CSARDAGVEQYF,TGCAGTGCTAGAGATGCGGGGGTCGAGCAGTACTTC
NA,TRBV12-3/TRBV12-4,TRBD1,TRBJ2-7,CASSLAWTGNEQYF,TGTGCCAGCAGTTTAGCCTGGACAGGGAACGAGCAGTACTTC
NA,TRBV6-1,NA,TRBJ1-2,CALSQGGYTF,TGTGCCCTATCCCAGGGCGGCTACACCTTC
NA,TRBV7-3,NA,TRBJ1-6,CASSPTRNSPPHF,TGTGCCAGCAGCCCCACGCGCAATTCACCCCCCCACTTT
few,TRBV7-2,NA,TRBJ2-1,CASSLASSSYNEQFF,TGTGCCAGCAGCTTAGCTTCCAGCTCCTACAATGAGCAGTTCTTC
NA,TRBV10-2,NA,TRBJ2-1,CASRSSLYNEQFF,TGCGCCAGCAGAAGCAGTCTCTACAATGAGCAGTTCTTC
NA,TRBV4-3,NA,TRBJ2-5,CASSVFPDQETQYF,TGCGCCAGCAGCGTATTTCCGGACCAAGAGACCCAGTACTTC
NA,TRBV4-2,NA,TRBJ1-2,CASSQDSGPSGGYTF,TGTGCCAGCAGCCAAGATTCCGGACCGTCTGGCGGCTACACCTTC
NA,TRBV9,NA,TRBJ2-6,CASSGPGDSGGANVLTF,TGTGCCAGCAGCGGACCCGGAGACTCTGGAGGGGCCAACGTCCTGACTTTC
few,TRBV20-1,NA,TRBJ1-5,CSARNLDQPQHF,TGCAGTGCTAGAAACTTGGATCAGCCCCAGCATTTT
few,TRBV20-1,TRBD1,TRBJ1-1,CSARGTGTANTEAFF,TGCAGTGCTAGAGGTACCGGGACAGCGAACACTGAAGCTTTCTTT
NA,TRBV20-1,NA,TRBJ2-7,CSARDPEISYEQYF,TGCAGTGCTAGAGATCCCGAGATCTCCTACGAGCAGTACTTC
few,TRBV6-6,TRBD1,TRBJ2-1,CASSYWDRGTYNEQFF,TGTGCCAGCAGTTACTGGGACAGGGGAACCTACAATGAGCAGTTCTTC
once,TRBV20-1,TRBD2,TRBJ2-7,CSALRLAGGPCEQYF,TGCAGTGCTCTAAGACTAGCGGGAGGGCCCTGCGAGCAGTACTTC
NA,TRBV24-1,NA,TRBJ2-5,CATSDPPLETQYF,TGTGCCACCAGTGATCCCCCCTTAGAGACCCAGTACTTC
few,TRBV4-1,NA,TRBJ2-7,CASSPEYKYEQYF,TGCGCCAGCAGCCCAGAGTACAAATACGAGCAGTACTTC
NA,TRBV7-2,TRBD2,TRBJ2-7,CASSPGLAGFYEQYF,TGTGCCAGCAGCCCCGGACTAGCGGGGTTCTACGAGCAGTACTTC
NA,TRBV20-1,NA,TRBJ1-4,CSASGLNEKLFF,TGCAGTGCTAGCGGGCTTAATGAAAAACTGTTTTTT
NA,TRBV12-5,TRBD1,TRBJ1-6,CASGLRQGNSPLHF,TGTGCTAGTGGTTTGCGACAGGGCAATTCACCCCTCCACTTT
NA,TRBV20-1,TRBD1,TRBJ2-7,CSASTPGQVRYEQYF,TGCAGTGCCAGTACTCCGGGACAGGTCCGCTACGAGCAGTACTTC
NA,TRBV29-1,NA,TRBJ1-1,CSVGQEPGGAFF,TGCAGCGTTGGACAGGAGCCAGGAGGTGCTTTCTTT
once,TRBV5-5,NA,TRBJ2-5,CASSLQLETQYF,TGTGCCAGCAGCCTGCAGTTAGAGACCCAGTACTTC
NA,TRBV7-3,TRBD1,TRBJ2-5,CASSEGQAVLETQYF,TGTGCCAGCAGCGAAGGACAGGCGGTCTTAGAGACCCAGTACTTC
few,TRBV6-2/TRBV6-3,NA,TRBJ2-1,CASSYSLREQFF,TGTGCCAGCAGTTACTCGTTGCGGGAGCAGTTCTTC
NA,TRBV20-1,TRBD2,TRBJ2-7,CSARRGGEQYF,TGCAGTGCTAGACGGGGGGGTGAGCAGTACTTC
NA,TRBV20-1,NA,TRBJ2-5,CSARRTDQETQYF,TGCAGTGCTCGAAGGACAGACCAAGAGACCCAGTACTTC
few,TRBV12-3/TRBV12-4,NA,TRBJ2-4,CASSLIPGGENIQYF,TGTGCCAGCAGTCTTATACCCGGGGGAGAAAACATTCAGTACTTC
NA,TRBV28,NA,TRBJ2-7,CASSSIQGFEQYF,TGTGCCAGCAGTTCAATACAGGGTTTCGAGCAGTACTTC